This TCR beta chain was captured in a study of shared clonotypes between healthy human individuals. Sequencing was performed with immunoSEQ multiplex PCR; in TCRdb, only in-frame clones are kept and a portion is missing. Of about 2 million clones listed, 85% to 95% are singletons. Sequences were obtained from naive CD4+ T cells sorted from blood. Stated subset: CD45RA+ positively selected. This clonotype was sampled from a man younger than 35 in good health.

Here the CDR3 reads CASSPPPAFTEAFF. In DNA, the CDR3 is TGCGCCAGCAGCCCACCCCCGGCCTTCACTGAAGCTTTCTTT. The chain has TRBV4-1 and TRBJ1-1, with D unclear. The V gene's germline CDR1 is MGHRA and CDR2 YSYEKL. The length of the CDR3 is 14 residues. V was cut by 4 bases and J by 4 bases, with 13 bases left in between.